This section outlines one T cell receptor beta chain sequence together with its context. Its target is not known. This entry is derived from a study of graft-versus-host responses after intestinal transplantation. Study results and limitations: Peak levels of circulating GvH clones tracked with early post-transplant HvG declines.

Germline V lookup: CDR1 SGDLS, CDR2 YYNGEE. The CDR3 consists of 13 residues. V was clipped by 2 bases and J by 1 base, with 5 bases between them. This table comes from immunoSEQ multiplex PCR, and its TCRdb copy is limited to in-frame clones, with some not included. In the table there are about 21,000 clones, almost 95% of which are singletons. The chain is built from TRBV9 and TRBJ2-3; D gene ambiguous. The sequenced sample was PBMCs, obtained roughly 260 days after intestinal transplant. The sequence derives from a human patient who received an intestinal transplant, so some T cells may come from the graft donor. The CDR3 protein is CASSVGGTDTQYF. CDR3 nucleotides: TGTGCCAGCAGCGTTGGAGGCACAGATACGCAGTATTTT.